The 23 T cell receptor beta chains reported below all come from one sample, sequenced in a study of healthy donors' naive CD4 and CD8 T cells. Each TCR library used 500 ng of total RNA and a linear amplification protocol. TCRdb passed the reads through MiXCR, listing each CDR3 protein once. The sample contains some 190,000 distinct CDR3 sequences, about 76% of which appear only once. The source material was naive CD4+ and CD8+ T cells sorted from blood, pooled from several donors. These receptors all stem from a pool of human donors in good health; the sample pools cells from several healthy donors.

This chain uses TRBV4-1 with TRBJ1-1; D not certain. The germline V gene encodes CDR1 MGHRA and CDR2 YSYEKL. The CDR3 totals 13 residues. V was trimmed by 3 bases and J by 11 bases, leaving 16 bases between them. In DNA form, the CDR3 reads TGCGCCAGCAGCCAGCCAGGCCGGACGGACGCTTTCTTT. It codes for CASSQPGRTDAFF.

This chain joins TRBV6-5 and TRBJ2-5, with 12 bases that match TRBD2. The CDR3 covers 16 residues. Losses at the gene ends were 2 bases for V and 7 bases for J; bases not matched to a gene: 8. CDR1 and CDR2 from the germline V gene are MNHEY and SVGAGI. CDR3 sequence: CASSYRLAGGPGTQYF. CDR3 nucleotides: TGTGCCAGCAGTTACCGGCTAGCGGGAGGGCCTGGGACCCAGTACTTC.

This rearrangement joins TRBV5-6 to TRBJ2-7; D is ambiguous. Germline CDR1 SGHDT, CDR2 YYEEEE. Between the trimmed V and J ends, which lost 0 bases and 9 bases, there was a span of 10 bases. The CDR3 has 12 amino acids. This CDR3 reads CASSLATGGQYF. The CDR3 bases are TGTGCCAGCAGCTTGGCCACTGGCGGGCAGTACTTC. The whole variable domain, remainder taken from reference TRBV5-6 and TRBJ2-7, is DAGVTQSPTHLIKTRGQQVTLRCSPKSGHDTVSWYQQALGQGPQFIFQYYEEEERQRGNFPDRFSGHQFPNYSSELNVNALLLGDSALYLCASSLATGGQYFGPGTRLTVT.

The rearrangement joins TRBV20-1 to TRBJ2-5; D unresolved. V was pared by 3 bases and J by 7 bases, with 15 bases between. Germline V gene sequence: CDR1 DFQATT, CDR2 SNEGSKA (reference sequence). The length of the CDR3 is 13 residues. The CDR3, as DNA: TGCAGTGCTAGTCTTCAAGGGATCGCGACCCAGTACTTC. Its translation is CSASLQGIATQYF.

The chain has TRBV5-1 and TRBJ1-2, with no clear D. Germline CDR1 is SGHRS and CDR2 is YFSETQ. The germline V and J ends were trimmed by 0 bases and 0 bases, with 6 bases remaining between them. The CDR3 length is 14 residues. CDR3 region: CASSLGRTNYGYTF. CDR3 DNA sequence: TGCGCCAGCAGCTTGGGTAGGACTAACTATGGCTACACCTTC.

V and J are TRBV6-2 or TRBV6-3 and TRBJ1-6; D is undetermined. The CDR3 sequence is 15 residues long. Germline V gene sequence: CDR1 MNHEY, CDR2 SVGEGT. Between the trimmed V and J ends, which lost 0 bases and 9 bases, there was a span of 12 bases. CDR3 DNA sequence: TGTGCCAGCAGTTACTCTGCAGGAGGACGTTCACCCCTCCACTTT. Translating gives CASSYSAGGRSPLHF.

The chain uses TRBV19 and TRBJ2-3; 8 bases agree with TRBD1. CDR1 and CDR2 from the germline V gene are LNHDA and SQIVND (reference sequence). The V gene end was trimmed by 5 bases and the J gene end by 2 bases; junction bases not matched to a gene: 9. This CDR3 comprises 16 residues. CDR3 DNA: TGTGCCAGTAGTCCGACCAGGGGGCGCGTCACAGATACGCAGTATTTT. As protein: CASSPTRGRVTDTQYF. Using reference TRBV19 and TRBJ2-3 for the parts outside the CDR3, the full variable domain is DGGITQSPKYLFRKEGQNVTLSCEQNLNHDAMYWYRQDPGQGLRLIYYSQIVNDFQKGDIAEGYSVSREKKESFPLTVTSAQKNPTAFYLCASSPTRGRVTDTQYFGPGTRLTVL.

The chain recombines TRBV5-1 with TRBJ2-7; 7 nucleotides match TRBD2. In germline, CDR1 is SGHRS, CDR2 YFSETQ. This CDR3 has 17 residues. V lost 0 bases and J lost 0; bases outside the gene matches: 9. DNA of the CDR3: TGCGCCAGCAGCTTGGAGATGACGGGAGGTCTCTCCTACGAGCAGTACTTC. Its protein is CASSLEMTGGLSYEQYF.

V usage is TRBV20-1 and J usage is TRBJ2-6; D may be TRBD2 (6 bases). The CDR3 is made up of 16 amino acids. V was trimmed by 6 bases and J by 0 bases, leaving 15 bases between them. CDR1 DFQATT and CDR2 SNEGSKA come from the germline V gene (reference sequence). CDR3 in amino acids: CSAPGEVYSGANVLTF. CDR3 nucleotide sequence: TGCAGTGCCCCCGGGGAGGTATACTCTGGGGCCAACGTCCTGACTTTC.

This clonotype has a handful of counts. The chain recombines TRBV29-1 with TRBJ2-7; a weak D match, TRBD2 (6 bases). The ends were cut back, 4 bases at V and 0 bases at J, with 13 bases in the middle. This CDR3 contains 14 residues. Germline CDR1 and CDR2: SQVTM and ANQGSEA. The CDR3 loop reads CSVGGALSSYEQYF. For the CDR3, the DNA is TGCAGCGTTGGCGGGGCTCTCAGCTCCTACGAGCAGTACTTC.

This chain links TRBV18 with TRBJ1-5; possibly TRBD1 for D (5 bases). V was clipped by 3 bases and J by 6 bases, with 15 bases between them. Germline loops: CDR1 KGHSH, CDR2 LQKENI. The CDR3 consists of 15 residues. The DNA for the CDR3 is TGTGCCAGCTCACCTCTCGGCCAGGGTGGTCAGCCCCAGCATTTT. As protein: CASSPLGQGGQPQHF.

This clonotype was recorded a few times. CDR3 DNA sequence: TGTGCCAGCGGCCCCGATCAGCCCCAGCATTTT. It encodes CASGPDQPQHF. The genes are TRBV19 and TRBJ1-5, with D hard to call. Looked up from germline, CDR1 is LNHDA and CDR2 is SQIVND (reference sequence). The CDR3 has 11 amino acids. Trimming removed 9 bases from V and 5 bases from J, with 8 bases in between.

This clonotype was seen a handful of times. The CDR3 is CASSRVDEQYF. The CDR3 nucleotides read TGTGCCAGCAGCCGCGTGGATGAGCAGTACTTC. The V and J genes are TRBV6-2 or TRBV6-3 and TRBJ2-7, with D unclear. CDR3 size: 11 residues. Looked up from germline, CDR1 is MNHEY and CDR2 is SVGEGT. The V gene lost 6 bases and the J gene lost 7 bases, with 10 bases spanning the gap.

The chain joins TRBV4-1 to TRBJ2-7; perhaps D is TRBD1 or TRBD2 (5 bases each). Germline V gene data show CDR1 as MGHRA and CDR2 as YSYEKL. V was trimmed by 1 base and J by 0 bases, leaving 13 bases between them. The CDR3 length is 16 residues. CDR3 in amino acids: CASSQASGTDSYEQYF. The CDR3 DNA follows: TGCGCCAGCAGCCAAGCCTCCGGGACCGACTCCTACGAGCAGTACTTC.

The chain carries TRBV5-5 and TRBJ1-6; no definite D call. This CDR3 is 15 amino acids long. Trimming removed 0 bases at V and 10 bases at J, with 14 bases between. Germline V gene lookup returns CDR1 SGHKS and CDR2 YYEKEE (reference sequence). The CDR3 DNA sequence: TGTGCCAGCAGCTTGGTTGCAGTTCTTCAATCACCCCTCCACTTT. Protein sequence: CASSLVAVLQSPLHF.

This chain uses TRBV6-5 with TRBJ2-3, with a tentative D call TRBD1 (7 bases). There are 18 residues in the CDR3. Germline loops: CDR1 MNHEY, CDR2 SVGAGI. The germline V and J ends were trimmed by 2 bases and 4 bases, with 22 bases remaining between them. Here the CDR3 reads CASSYIGVEGAQPDTQYF. The CDR3 bases are TGTGCCAGCAGTTACATCGGGGTGGAGGGGGCCCAGCCAGATACGCAGTATTTT.

The rearrangement links TRBV6-5 to TRBJ2-2, with a weak D call TRBD1 (6 bases). CDR1 and CDR2 from the germline V gene are MNHEY and SVGAGI. The V end lost 5 bases, the J end lost 2 bases, and 15 bases lay between the germline ends. CDR3 length: 16 residues. CDR3 in DNA: TGTGCCAGCAGTCCGTGGGCAGGGGTCAACACCGGGGAGCTGTTTTTT. Translated, it gives CASSPWAGVNTGELFF.

This chain uses TRBV20-1 with TRBJ2-1; 11 nucleotides match TRBD2. Germline V gene data show CDR1 as DFQATT and CDR2 as SNEGSKA (reference sequence). The CDR3 is made up of 16 amino acids. With V trimmed by 5 bases and J by 1 base, 7 bases remained unmatched. For the CDR3, the DNA is TGCAGTGCTTTAGCGGGAGGGCTGGGGTCCTACAATGAGCAGTTCTTC. This codes for CSALAGGLGSYNEQFF.

CDR3 sequence (DNA): TGCAGTGCTAGAGATCATGGGCGGGAGAAGTTGTACAATGAGCAGTTCTTC. Its translation is CSARDHGREKLYNEQFF. The gene calls are TRBV20-1 and TRBJ2-1, with TRBD2 matching over 7 bases. The CDR3 contains 17 residues. Trimming took 0 bases from V and 4 from J; bases not matched to a gene: 12. Per germline, CDR1 DFQATT and CDR2 SNEGSKA (reference sequence).

J is TRBJ2-1 and V is TRBV19; D ambiguous. Germline V lookup: CDR1 LNHDA, CDR2 SQIVND (reference sequence). CDR3 size: 13 residues. Trimming took 0 bases from V and 10 from J, leaving 10 bases between them. CDR3 nucleotides: TGTGCCAGTAGTATAGATTGGACCGGCGAGCAGTTCTTC. Its translation: CASSIDWTGEQFF. Full variable domain (remainder filled in from reference TRBV19 and TRBJ2-1): DGGITQSPKYLFRKEGQNVTLSCEQNLNHDAMYWYRQDPGQGLRLIYYSQIVNDFQKGDIAEGYSVSREKKESFPLTVTSAQKNPTAFYLCASSIDWTGEQFFGPGTRLTVL.

In its sample, this clonotype was seen a few times. This chain connects TRBV29-1 to TRBJ1-2; D might be TRBD1 (6 bases). The germline V and J ends were trimmed by 4 bases and 2 bases, with 11 bases remaining between them. The CDR3 extends over 13 amino acids. CDR1 SQVTM and CDR2 ANQGSEA come from the germline V gene. The CDR3, as DNA: TGCAGCGTTGTATCGGGGGCCAACTATGGCTACACCTTC. Its translation is CSVVSGANYGYTF.

This clonotype showed up just a few times. This sequence joins TRBV30 and TRBJ1-5; possible D gene TRBD1, 5 bases. V was trimmed by 0 bases and J by 4 bases, leaving 16 bases between them. This CDR3 contains 16 residues. Per the germline V gene, CDR1 is GTSNPN and CDR2 is SVGIG (reference sequence). CDR3 bases: TGTGCCTGGAGTGTCGGGAGGGGAGGATGGAATCAGCCCCAGCATTTT. It yields the protein CAWSVGRGGWNQPQHF.

The chain joins TRBV6-2 or TRBV6-3 to TRBJ2-7; tentative D call: TRBD2 (6 bases). Germline lookup yields CDR1 MNHEY and CDR2 SVGEGT. With 5 bases removed from V and 7 bases from J, the gap between germline ends came to 18 bases. The CDR3 covers 14 residues. The CDR3 bases are TGTGCCAGCAGTCCGTGGGCCAAGGCGGGGGAGCAGTACTTC. The encoded protein is CASSPWAKAGEQYF.